Each of the 9 T cell receptor beta chains below was sequenced from the same sample in a study of vaccination and CD4 T cells after COVID-19 (dated by TCRdb to between 2021 and 2024). In light of the paper, this sample's treatment or condition label describes: approximately 9-day PBMC culture with coronavirus spike peptide pools or control peptides (ViraFEST assay). The antigens of these receptors remain unknown. The library was prepared using PCR. The run used an Illumina iSeq 100. At the Johns Hopkins FTIC core, DNA from the cultured CD4+ T cells underwent TCR sequencing with the Oncomine TCR Beta short-read assay. Using fastp trimming at Q25 and MiXCR clonotype assembly, TCRdb reanalyzed the public sequencing data and kept in-frame beta chains. Each entry is one CDR3 protein sequence, shown with its most common DNA and genes. The sample contains just under 20,000 distinct CDR3 sequences, roughly half of them found a single time. The ten largest make up around 10% of the sample.

Material: CD4+ T cells from blood, cultured in vitro. The receptor source for this set is a human donor who had recovered from COVID-19.

The chain recombines TRBV5-4 with TRBJ2-2; 8 bases map to TRBD2. V was clipped by 0 bases and J by 6 bases; unmatched bases: 7. The CDR3 consists of 16 residues. Germline CDR1 is SGHNT and CDR2 is YYREEE (reference sequence). The CDR3 reads CASSLVGRGYSGELFF. CDR3 bases: TGTGCCAGCAGCTTGGTCGGGAGGGGGTATTCCGGGGAGCTGTTTTTT.

The gene calls are TRBV20-1 and TRBJ2-1, with 7 bases fitting TRBD2. CDR1 DFQATT and CDR2 SNEGSKA come from the germline V gene (reference sequence). The CDR3 spans 14 residues. V trimming: 2 bases; J trimming: 6 bases; junction bases outside the gene matches: 7. In nucleotides, the CDR3 is TGCAGTGCTAGAAGGGAGGGAAGGGTCAATGAGCAGTTCTTC. Translating it yields CSARREGRVNEQFF.

J is TRBJ2-3 and V is TRBV7-9, with D uncertain. CDR1 SEHNR and CDR2 FQNEAQ come from the germline V gene (reference sequence). CDR3 length: 14 amino acids. V was clipped by 0 bases and J by 2 bases, with 6 bases between them. The CDR3 coding sequence is TGTGCCAGCAGCTTAGCGGGAAACACAGATACGCAGTATTTT. Protein: CASSLAGNTDTQYF.

V usage is TRBV11-2 and J usage is TRBJ2-7; no firm D call. This CDR3 region has 11 residues. The germline CDR1 and CDR2 sequences are SGHAT and FQNNGV. With 1 base removed from V and 7 bases from J, the gap between germline ends came to 5 bases. The CDR3, as DNA: TGTGCCAGCAGCTTAGCCTCTGAGCAGTACTTC. Protein sequence: CASSLASEQYF.

In its sample, this clonotype was seen a few times. The rearrangement links TRBV27 to TRBJ1-4; D call uncertain. CDR3 size: 12 residues. V was shortened by 5 bases and J by 7 bases, with 8 bases between the two germline ends. Looked up from germline, CDR1 is MNHEY and CDR2 is SMNVEV (reference sequence). Here the CDR3 reads CASSTGSEKLFF. For the CDR3, the DNA is TGTGCCAGCAGTACCGGGAGTGAAAAACTGTTTTTT.

The V gene is TRBV20-1, the J gene TRBJ2-5; tentatively, D is TRBD2 (6 bases). The CDR3 is 13 amino acids. Germline CDR1 DFQATT, CDR2 SNEGSKA (reference sequence). Trimming shortened V by 7 bases and J by 2 bases, and 14 bases separated the two germline ends. CDR3 protein: CSGTGEPQETQYF. The CDR3 DNA is TGCAGTGGTACGGGGGAACCACAAGAGACCCAGTACTTC.

The V gene is TRBV6-2 or TRBV6-3, the J gene TRBJ1-2; weak D call: TRBD1 (6 bases). Germline V gives CDR1 MNHEY, CDR2 SVGEGT. The ends were cut back, 8 bases at V and 7 bases at J, with 20 bases in the middle. This CDR3 has 14 amino acids. CDR3 bases: TGTGCCAGCCGCGAAGAGGGGGGGGCGCTTGGCTACACCTTC. Encoded protein: CASREEGGALGYTF.

This clonotype was picked up a small number of times. The chain links TRBV7-9 to TRBJ2-1; possible D gene TRBD1, 7 bases. This CDR3 has 14 residues. Germline lookup yields CDR1 SEHNR and CDR2 FQNEAQ (reference sequence). V was cut by 9 bases and J by 0 bases, with 12 bases left in between. CDR3 loop: CASRQGGSYNEQFF. The CDR3 nucleotides are TGTGCCAGTAGACAGGGAGGCTCCTACAATGAGCAGTTCTTC.

The V call is TRBV6-1, the J call TRBJ2-7; D is possibly TRBD2 (7 bases). Germline CDR1 MNHNS, CDR2 SASEGT. CDR3 size: 13 residues. The CDR3 DNA reads as TGTGCTTCGCAAAGGGGGGGGGCCTACGAGCAGTACTTC. As protein: CASQRGGAYEQYF.